The 27 T cell receptor beta chains given below trace back to one sample, sequenced in a study of cytomegalovirus exposure and HLA in healthy donors (dated by TCRdb to about 2017). Library preparation used the immunoSEQ multiplex PCR assay. The multiplex PCR relied on a mix of 60 forward primers for TCR Vbeta segments and 13 reverse primers for TCR Jbeta segments. Here the immuneACCESS table is served through TCRdb, limited to in-frame sequences with V and J called. Missing clones are a known gap in these copies; in checked studies unresolved V genes cover under half, and the rest lacks a known reason. This sample gives about 210,000 clones in total; about 85% of them show up just once. The ten biggest clones cover around 0.42% of the sample. The sequenced sample was PBMCs. The receptors originated from a male donor in good health and CMV-seropositive.

The chain recombines TRBV27 with TRBJ2-1; TRBD2 agrees at 12 bases. V gave up 5 bases and J gave up 7 bases; unmatched junction bases: 3. CDR1 is MNHEY, CDR2 SMNVEV, per germline (reference sequence). The length of the CDR3 is 14 residues. The CDR3: CASSGLAGGNEQFF. In nucleotides, the CDR3 is TGTGCCAGCAGTGGGCTAGCGGGAGGGAATGAGCAGTTCTTC.

J is TRBJ2-1 and V is TRBV7-3; D unresolved. The germline CDR1 and CDR2 sequences are SGHTA and FQGTGA. The V gene lost 2 bases and the J gene lost 0 bases, with 5 bases spanning the gap. CDR3 length: 14 residues. In DNA, the CDR3 is TGTGCCAGCAGCTTAGAGAGCTCCTACAATGAGCAGTTCTTC. This translates into CASSLESSYNEQFF.

This clone was picked up a small number of times. The chain joins TRBV6-1 to TRBJ2-7; possible D gene TRBD1, 6 bases. This CDR3 comprises 12 residues. V lost 6 bases, J lost 6 bases, and 12 bases lay in between. Germline V gene data show CDR1 as MNHNS and CDR2 as SASEGT. In nucleotides, the CDR3 is TGTGCCAGCAGCAGGGGTTCCCTCGAGCAGTACTTC. Its protein is CASSRGSLEQYF.

Details on this clone: The junction and the germline gene differ at one end; a read error may be behind it. CDR3 nucleotide sequence: TGTGCCATTAGTGAGGGAGGGGCGCAAACTGAAGCTTTCTTT. Its protein product is CAISEGGAQTEAFF. This chain connects TRBV10-3 to TRBJ1-1; D possibly corresponds to TRBD1 (5 bases). The germline V gene encodes CDR1 ENHRY and CDR2 SYGVKD. The CDR3 runs to 14 residues.

The sample holds a few counts of this clone. The rearrangement uses TRBV5-4 and TRBJ1-4; 9 bases align to TRBD1. V gave up 0 bases and J gave up 6 bases; unmatched junction bases: 3. CDR3 length: 15 residues. Germline V gene sequence: CDR1 SGHNT, CDR2 YYREEE (reference sequence). This CDR3 is CASSLGTGDYEKLFF. CDR3 coding DNA: TGTGCCAGCAGCTTGGGGACAGGGGATTATGAAAAACTGTTTTTT.

This rearrangement joins TRBV7-2 to TRBJ2-1; D may be TRBD2 (6 bases). V gave up 5 bases and J gave up 7 bases, with 12 bases separating them. Germline assignment: CDR1 SGHTA and CDR2 FQGNSA. There are 13 residues in the CDR3. CDR3 bases: TGTGCCAGCAGCCCCGGGAGTTATAATGAGCAGTTCTTC. It codes for CASSPGSYNEQFF.

The chain uses TRBV5-1 and TRBJ2-7; 8 bases line up with TRBD1. J lost 6 bases, V lost 3 bases, and 8 bases had no gene match. The CDR3 has 14 amino acids. In germline, CDR1 is SGHRS, CDR2 YFSETQ. This CDR3 reads CASSSQGALSEQYF. The CDR3 coding sequence is TGCGCCAGCAGCTCTCAGGGGGCGCTTAGCGAGCAGTACTTC.

CDR3 protein: CASSLRGANTGELFF. CDR3 nucleotides: TGTGCCAGCAGCTTACGGGGGGCGAACACCGGGGAGCTGTTTTTT. The V gene is TRBV7-9, the J gene TRBJ2-2; TRBD2 aligns across 7 bases. CDR1 SEHNR and CDR2 FQNEAQ come from the germline V gene (reference sequence). Losses at the gene ends were 2 bases for V and 0 bases for J; bases not matched to a gene: 0. The CDR3 consists of 15 residues.

This clone appeared once. This chain links TRBV9 with TRBJ1-1, with D perhaps TRBD1 (5 bases). CDR1 and CDR2 from the germline V gene are SGDLS and YYNGEE. This CDR3 contains 16 residues. The V and J ends lost 0 bases and 6 bases respectively, with 18 bases between them. CDR3 sequence: CASSVAQGTKDAEAFF. The CDR3 DNA reads as TGTGCCAGCAGCGTAGCTCAGGGAACCAAAGACGCTGAAGCTTTCTTT.

This clone was seen a few times. The rearrangement uses TRBV19 and TRBJ1-4; 9 bases are shared with TRBD1. CDR1 and CDR2 (germline): LNHDA, SQIVND (reference sequence). V gave up 7 bases and J gave up 10 bases; unmatched junction bases: 16. This CDR3 comprises 16 residues. The CDR3 DNA reads as TGTGCCAGTACCTCAACCCCGGGACAGGGTGGTGGAAAACTGTTTTTT. It translates to CASTSTPGQGGGKLFF. The whole variable domain, filled in from reference TRBV19 and TRBJ1-4, reads DGGITQSPKYLFRKEGQNVTLSCEQNLNHDAMYWYRQDPGQGLRLIYYSQIVNDFQKGDIAEGYSVSREKKESFPLTVTSAQKNPTAFYLCASTSTPGQGGGKLFFGSGTQLSVL.

This clone was found a few times. The chain has TRBV7-2 and TRBJ1-2, with D maybe TRBD1 (6 bases). Between the trimmed V and J ends, which lost 0 bases and 2 bases, there was a span of 13 bases. Germline values: CDR1 SGHTA, CDR2 FQGNSA. CDR3 size: 16 residues. The CDR3 DNA reads as TGTGCCAGCAGCTTAGCCCAGGGGAGGGGGAACTATGGCTACACCTTC. This translates into CASSLAQGRGNYGYTF.

This clone is a singleton in its sample. This chain joins TRBV7-9 and TRBJ1-5, with D possibly TRBD1 on 5 matching bases. V was cut by 2 bases and J by 4 bases, with 6 bases left in between. The V gene's germline CDR1 is SEHNR and CDR2 FQNEAQ (reference sequence). The CDR3 totals 13 residues. The CDR3 here is CASSLKGNQPQHF. In nucleotides, the CDR3 is TGTGCCAGCAGCTTAAAGGGGAATCAGCCCCAGCATTTT.

The chain carries TRBV11-3 and TRBJ2-1, with a possible D match to TRBD2 (6 bases). The germline V gene has CDR1 SGHNT and CDR2 YENEEA. V gave up 1 base and J gave up 2 bases, with 9 bases separating them. This CDR3 has 15 residues. In DNA form, the CDR3 reads TGTGCCAGCAGCTTAGCGGAGGGGCCCTACAATGAGCAGTTCTTC. Encoded protein: CASSLAEGPYNEQFF.

The chain links TRBV7-3 to TRBJ2-2; 9 nucleotides match TRBD2. The CDR3 consists of 17 residues. Trimming at V came to 2 bases and at J to 4 bases, leaving 8 bases not matched to a gene. The germline V gene has CDR1 SGHTA and CDR2 FQGTGA. CDR3: CASSLGPGLASTGELFF. The CDR3 region has the DNA TGTGCCAGCAGCTTAGGTCCAGGACTAGCGAGCACCGGGGAGCTGTTTTTT.

The gene calls are TRBV15 and TRBJ2-5, with D possibly being TRBD2 (7 bases). CDR3 length: 15 amino acids. Deletions cut 5 bases from V and 4 bases from J, with 17 bases between. In germline, CDR1 is LNHNV, CDR2 YYDKDF (reference sequence). The CDR3 region is CATSPRGGARETQYF. CDR3 coding DNA: TGTGCCACCAGCCCCCGAGGGGGGGCGAGAGAGACCCAGTACTTC.

The chain combines TRBV7-9 with TRBJ2-7, with 11 nucleotides matching TRBD2. Germline trimming cut 2 bases from V and 4 bases from J; bases unmatched to any gene: 7. Germline assignment: CDR1 SEHNR and CDR2 FQNEAQ (reference sequence). The CDR3 spans 16 residues. The CDR3 loop reads CASSLTGTSGEYEQYF. Written as DNA, the CDR3 is TGTGCCAGCAGCTTAACCGGGACTAGCGGAGAATACGAGCAGTACTTC.

The CDR3 loop is CASSLGAGGRDEQYF. CDR3 DNA sequence: TGTGCCAGCAGCTTGGGGGCAGGGGGTCGGGACGAGCAGTACTTC. The chain employs TRBV5-5 and TRBJ2-5, with 7 bases aligning to TRBD1. The J call could be wrong; TRBJ2-7 is a better fit for the DNA end. From germline, CDR1 is SGHKS and CDR2 YYEKEE (reference sequence). CDR3 size: 15 residues.

The chain carries TRBV28 and TRBJ2-1; 7 bases fit TRBD2. The CDR3 consists of 17 residues. Germline V gene sequence: CDR1 MDHEN, CDR2 SYDVKM. V shed 4 bases and J 0 bases; nucleotides not matched to a gene: 9. The CDR3 region has the DNA TGTGCCAGCAGTTCCTTAGCGGGTGAGAGCTCCTACAATGAGCAGTTCTTC. It encodes CASSSLAGESSYNEQFF.

The chain is built from TRBV6-5 and TRBJ1-1, with TRBD1 matching 7 bases. The germline CDR1 and CDR2 sequences are MNHEY and SVGAGI. V lost 2 bases, J lost 5 bases, and 5 bases stayed unmatched. The CDR3 contains 14 residues. For the CDR3, the DNA is TGTGCCAGCAGTTACGACAGGGCGGCGACTGAAGCTTTCTTT. Protein: CASSYDRAATEAFF.

This chain links TRBV7-9 with TRBJ2-7; 13 bases fit TRBD2. J was trimmed by 5 bases and V by 3 bases; bases with no gene match: 4. This CDR3 has 15 amino acids. Germline V gene lookup returns CDR1 SEHNR and CDR2 FQNEAQ (reference sequence). DNA for the CDR3: TGTGCCAGCAGCTTTCGGACTAGCGGGAGTCACGAGCAGTACTTC. Encoded protein: CASSFRTSGSHEQYF.

This chain links TRBV11-2 with TRBJ1-1; 9 bases fit TRBD1. The ends lost 6 bases at V and 3 bases at J; junction bases unmatched: 11. The CDR3 consists of 16 residues. The germline CDR1 and CDR2 sequences are SGHAT and FQNNGV. CDR3 sequence: CASRYRGQARYTEAFF. The CDR3 DNA reads TGTGCCAGCAGGTACAGGGGGCAAGCGAGGTACACTGAAGCTTTCTTT.

This clone has just a few counts. The CDR3 coding sequence is TGCGCCAGCAGCTTAGAGGTTTCTAACTATGGCTACACCTTC. Translating gives CASSLEVSNYGYTF. V usage is TRBV5-1 and J usage is TRBJ1-2; D not certain. V lost 2 bases to trimming and J lost 0 bases, with 8 bases between them. Looked up from germline, CDR1 is SGHRS and CDR2 is YFSETQ. The CDR3 spans 14 residues. Using reference TRBV5-1 and TRBJ1-2 for the parts outside the CDR3, the full variable domain is KAGVTQTPRYLIKTRGQQVTLSCSPISGHRSVSWYQQTPGQGLQFLFEYFSETQRNKGNFPGRFSGRQFSNSRSEMNVSTLELGDSALYLCASSLEVSNYGYTFGSGTRLTVV.

V is TRBV6-5 and J is TRBJ1-1; TRBD1 matches 9 bases. V lost 4 bases, J lost 4 bases, and 10 bases stayed unmatched. The CDR3 loop spans 16 amino acids. CDR1 is MNHEY and CDR2 is SVGAGI in the germline V gene. In DNA form, the CDR3 reads TGTGCCAGCAGTTCCCCCGGACAGGGGTGGAGCACTGAAGCTTTCTTT. It encodes CASSSPGQGWSTEAFF.

The DNA for the CDR3 is TGTGCCAGCAGCCCAGGAGGGGCAGGGTTACACGAGCAGTACTTC. Protein: CASSPGGAGLHEQYF. This sequence joins TRBV5-6 and TRBJ2-7, with a weak D call TRBD2 (6 bases). CDR1 is SGHDT, CDR2 YYEEEE, per germline. Trimming left V 4 bases short and J 5 bases short, with 19 bases between. This CDR3 comprises 15 residues.

The rearrangement links TRBV6-5 to TRBJ1-1, with a weak D call TRBD1 (6 bases). CDR3 size: 14 residues. Germline V gene lookup returns CDR1 MNHEY and CDR2 SVGAGI. With 6 bases removed from V and 3 bases from J, the gap between germline ends came to 14 bases. CDR3: CASRGGGRYTEAFF. The CDR3 DNA follows: TGTGCCAGCAGAGGGGGGGGACGGTACACTGAAGCTTTCTTT.

The J gene is TRBJ1-2, the V gene TRBV7-8; D unclear. Trimming shortened V by 0 bases and J by 4 bases, and 9 bases separated the two germline ends. This CDR3 comprises 14 residues. Germline V gene data show CDR1 as SGHVS and CDR2 as FQNEAQ. As DNA, the CDR3 is TGTGCCAGCAGCTTAGCAGAAGCGGTCTATGGCTACACCTTC. It yields the protein CASSLAEAVYGYTF.

V is TRBV7-2 and J is TRBJ2-5, with 7 bases fitting TRBD2. J gave up 9 bases and V 1 base, and 5 bases lay outside the gene matches. The V gene's germline CDR1 is SGHTA and CDR2 FQGNSA. This CDR3 region has 13 residues. The CDR3 DNA is TGTGCCAGCAGCTTAGGGGCCCGGGGGGCCCAGTACTTC. Its protein product is CASSLGARGAQYF. Looking up the rest from reference TRBV7-2 and TRBJ2-5 gives the full variable domain: GAGVSQSPSNKVTEKGKDVELRCDPISGHTALYWYRQSLGQGLEFLIYFQGNSAPDKSGLPSDRFSAERTGGSVSTLTIQRTQQEDSAVYLCASSLGARGAQYFGPGTRLLVL.